The rows below give T cell receptor beta chains drawn from one sample of a study of T-cell reconstitution after alpha-beta-depleted transplantation in children. Each CDR3 protein gets one entry after TCRdb re-called the PCR reads with MiXCR. Of about 58,000 distinct CDR3 sequences listed, roughly 45% are singletons. The input for sequencing was PBMCs, mostly from graft donor cells, taken 360 days after TCRalphabeta/CD19-depleted stem cell transplant. The receptor source for this set is a male patient between 10 and 17 years old who had a stem cell transplant for acute lymphoblastic leukemia, so the T cells may come from the graft donor. CDR3s leave out the opening cysteine and the closing phenylalanine or tryptophan.

v_gene: TRBV4-1
CDR3aa: ASSQESSTAAYEQY

v_gene: TRBV10-3
CDR3aa: AISEADRGHSYEQY

v_gene: TRBV12-3/TRBV12-4
CDR3aa: ASRPPENREGPF

v_gene: TRBV27
CDR3aa: ASSLSGLLFNEQF

v_gene: TRBV25-1
CDR3aa: ASKKASGSYEQF

v_gene: TRBV6-1
CDR3aa: ASSEVGRGFDEQY

v_gene: TRBV20-1
CDR3aa: SARDRRGGNQPQH

v_gene: TRBV11-2
CDR3aa: ASSGTRLGRAGTQY

v_gene: TRBV5-1
CDR3aa: ASSFANTGELF

v_gene: TRBV7-8
CDR3aa: ASSELAGGVADTQY

v_gene: TRBV12-3/TRBV12-4
CDR3aa: ASSPRANTIY

v_gene: TRBV29-1
CDR3aa: SVERGLETQY

v_gene: TRBV6-1
CDR3aa: ASRGQGSSYEQY

v_gene: TRBV6-2/TRBV6-3
CDR3aa: ASVWAGGTYNEQF

v_gene: TRBV20-1
CDR3aa: SARGTEDTQY

v_gene: TRBV28
CDR3aa: ASSSSSGWSSETQY

v_gene: TRBV7-3
CDR3aa: ASSPGLVNEQF

v_gene: TRBV5-1
CDR3aa: ASSLAGDRGFTEAF

v_gene: TRBV10-1
CDR3aa: ASSPTGAVYGYT

v_gene: TRBV3-1
CDR3aa: ASSQDLTELSSTDTQY

v_gene: TRBV3-1
CDR3aa: ASSPLGLAGFTDTQY

v_gene: TRBV7-9
CDR3aa: ASSLARQGGSYEQY

v_gene: TRBV12-3/TRBV12-4
CDR3aa: ASSRGGSNTEAF

v_gene: TRBV20-1
CDR3aa: SASREGQVIEQF

v_gene: TRBV27
CDR3aa: ASSLQGAQETQY

v_gene: TRBV7-9
CDR3aa: ASSPDRTQY

v_gene: TRBV6-1
CDR3aa: ASSPGSGKRNEQF

v_gene: TRBV7-3
CDR3aa: ASSLRGGASTDTQY

v_gene: TRBV20-1
CDR3aa: SADGLAGVREDTQY

v_gene: TRBV20-1
CDR3aa: SARVVAAQETQY

v_gene: TRBV28
CDR3aa: ASSIRLAGPYNEQF

v_gene: TRBV27
CDR3aa: ASGQGAFNEQF

v_gene: TRBV5-1
CDR3aa: ASSLDGSPYNEQF

v_gene: TRBV12-3/TRBV12-4
CDR3aa: ASSLAGKETQY

v_gene: TRBV4-3
CDR3aa: ASSQDRDRAGYNEQF

v_gene: TRBV20-1
CDR3aa: SARAPGQYPDTQY

v_gene: TRBV18
CDR3aa: ASSGASTDTQY

v_gene: TRBV9
CDR3aa: ASSAMSGGAYGYT

v_gene: TRBV28
CDR3aa: ASNPVSVYEQY

v_gene: TRBV11-2
CDR3aa: ASSLVGYGHSTYEQY

v_gene: TRBV4-3
CDR3aa: ASSQEVDTAHRPPQH

v_gene: TRBV20-1
CDR3aa: SASETDYEQY

v_gene: TRBV9
CDR3aa: ASSVASGLVSDTQY

v_gene: TRBV12-3/TRBV12-4
CDR3aa: ASSLGGWDEKLF

v_gene: TRBV5-1
CDR3aa: ASSFVVSGLGSGANVLT